Listed here are 8 T cell receptor beta chains from one sample, sequenced in a study of control samples from healthy donors and cancer patients. Produced via immunoSEQ multiplex PCR; TCRdb's table is partial and in-frame only. The data contain 160,000 or so clones, under 96% of them seen just once; the ten biggest clones take up just over 1%. Sequenced material: blood. All receptors come from a woman aged 25 to 45 in good health.

The chain links TRBV6-5 to TRBJ2-7, with 11 nucleotides matching TRBD2. The CDR3 runs 15 residues. Germline V lookup: CDR1 MNHEY, CDR2 SVGAGI. The V segment lost 6 bases and the J segment 3 bases; nucleotides outside the gene matches: 7. The CDR3 region has the DNA TGTGCCAGCAGCCGATTAGCGGGGGGGTTCTACGAGCAGTACTTC. Amino acid sequence: CASSRLAGGFYEQYF.

The chain recombines TRBV20-1 with TRBJ2-2; D is uncertain. The CDR3 is 11 residues long. CDR1 DFQATT and CDR2 SNEGSKA come from the germline V gene (reference sequence). Trimming cost V 4 bases and J 5 bases, with 5 bases left between them. In DNA form, the CDR3 reads TGCAGTGCTACAAATACCGGGGAGCTGTTTTTT. This translates into CSATNTGELFF.

V gene TRBV3-1 (or the pseudogene TRBV3-2) combines with J gene TRBJ2-1; perhaps TRBD2 as D (6 bases). This CDR3 has 13 residues. Per germline, CDR1 LGHDT and CDR2 YNNKEL (reference sequence). The V end lost 4 bases, the J end lost 9 bases, and 13 bases lay between the germline ends. The CDR3 is CASSPQLASEQFF. DNA for the CDR3: TGTGCCAGCAGCCCACAACTAGCTAGTGAGCAGTTCTTC.

CDR3 region: CASSQQGAGTEAFF. The DNA for the CDR3 is TGTGCCAGCAGTCAACAGGGGGCGGGGACTGAAGCTTTCTTT. The gene calls are TRBV5-6 and TRBJ1-1; the match to TRBD1 covers 9 bases. Germline CDR1 SGHDT, CDR2 YYEEEE. V shed 5 bases and J 5 bases; nucleotides not matched to a gene: 7. CDR3 size: 14 residues.

The rearrangement joins TRBV5-1 to TRBJ2-2; TRBD2 is a possible D gene (6 bases). Between the trimmed V and J ends, which lost 4 bases and 2 bases, there was a span of 18 bases. This CDR3 contains 17 residues. Germline CDR1 reads SGHRS; CDR2 reads YFSETQ. Here the CDR3 reads CASSKTGTGGNTGELFF. CDR3 in DNA: TGCGCCAGCAGCAAAACCGGGACTGGGGGTAACACCGGGGAGCTGTTTTTT. Looking up the rest from reference TRBV5-1 and TRBJ2-2 gives the full variable domain: KAGVTQTPRYLIKTRGQQVTLSCSPISGHRSVSWYQQTPGQGLQFLFEYFSETQRNKGNFPGRFSGRQFSNSRSEMNVSTLELGDSALYLCASSKTGTGGNTGELFFGEGSRLTVL.

This chain connects TRBV27 to TRBJ1-2, with unresolved D. The CDR3 is made up of 14 amino acids. Per the germline V gene, CDR1 is MNHEY and CDR2 is SMNVEV (reference sequence). V lost 0 bases to trimming and J lost 8 bases, with 13 bases between them. In DNA, the CDR3 is TGTGCCAGCAGTTTATCAGACGGACTCAGCGGCTACACCTTC. As protein: CASSLSDGLSGYTF.

This clone was detected only once. The chain uses TRBV20-1 and TRBJ2-4, with TRBD1 matching over 8 bases. CDR1 is DFQATT and CDR2 is SNEGSKA in the germline V gene (reference sequence). V gave up 3 bases and J gave up 1 base; unmatched junction bases: 5. This CDR3 contains 15 residues. The CDR3 protein is CSASMQGAAKNIQYF. The CDR3 bases are TGCAGTGCTAGTATGCAGGGGGCTGCCAAAAACATTCAGTACTTC.

This clone has only one observation. V is TRBV2 and J is TRBJ2-7, with D unclear. V dropped 7 bases and J dropped 7 bases, with 14 bases sitting between them. There are 12 residues in the CDR3. From germline, CDR1 is SNHLY and CDR2 FYNNEI. The CDR3 DNA sequence: TGTGCCAGCACGCAAGGAGCGATAGAGCAGTACTTC. This encodes CASTQGAIEQYF.